The table lists the clone carrying this T cell receptor (beta chain) with many counts. Its antigen is currently unknown. It was RNA transcripts that yielded the amplified TCR beta CDR3 regions. The TCR CDR3 first-round RT-PCR relied on the HTBI primer set. Each CDR3 protein gets one entry after TCRdb re-called the multiplex PCR reads with MiXCR. Here the sample spans some 510,000 distinct CDR3 sequences, more than 20% being singletons. Unmatched junction bases numbered 7, after V lost 5 bases and J lost 11 bases. Germline V gene lookup returns CDR1 MNHEY and CDR2 SMNVEV (reference sequence). The CDR3 sequence is 12 residues long. The data were obtained in a study of T cells in Graves' hyperthyroidism and ophthalmopathy. Study-level background: Peripheral blood was taken when the disease was first diagnosed, before any treatment began. Study observations and caveats: Stable hyperthyroidism and ophthalmopathy were separated using 13 V-J signatures.

The patients, who ranged from 18 to 65 in age, presented with newly diagnosed hyperthyroidism lasting under 2 months. The TCR sequence derives from a man between 18 and 35 years old with Graves' hyperthyroidism. The gene calls are TRBV27 and TRBJ1-1; 8 bases agree with TRBD1. The sequenced sample was blood. The DNA for the CDR3 is TGTGCCAGCAGTGGGGATGACAGGGGTGCTTTCTTT. Protein: CASSGDDRGAFF.